This TCR beta chain is drawn from a study of cytomegalovirus exposure and HLA in healthy donors. Overall study: There were around 100 million unique TCR beta sequences, drawn from about 179 million T cells, in an earlier analysis.

The study's findings and limits: Earlier findings revealed that most TCR beta V segments proved productive either about 87% or about 30% of the time. Later analysis demonstrated an association between a missense DCLRE1C variant and TCR beta V- and J-gene trimming. Later analysis indicated greater clonal expansion among HLA-associated TCR beta chains than among equally common other chains.

The CDR3 totals 15 residues. The J segment lost 3 bases and the V segment lost 4 bases, leaving 6 bases of the junction unmatched. Germline lookup yields CDR1 SGHAT and CDR2 FQNNGV. The table lists this clone with a few counts. Its antigen is not identified. PCR used 60 Vbeta primers and 13 Jbeta primers. Here immunoSEQ multiplex PCR was the method, and the copy in TCRdb shows in-frame clones only, minus some. The sample comprises roughly 120,000 clones, roughly 84% of which are singletons, and almost 3% rests with the top ten. The sequence came from a woman aged 18-29 years in good health and CMV-seropositive. The genes are TRBV11-2 and TRBJ2-7; 10 nucleotides agree with TRBD1. The sample consisted of PBMCs. The CDR3 spells CASSSTGTGVYEQYF. CDR3 coding DNA: TGTGCCAGCAGCTCGACCGGGACAGGGGTCTACGAGCAGTACTTC.